This TCR beta chain was sequenced for a study of blood T cell repertoires in COVID-19. Study-level background: There were acute and convalescent COVID-19 samples, and they came from the United States, Italy and Spain. T cells, B-cell-depleted T cells, or PBMCs supplied cDNA or gDNA.

Source study methods: Amplified reference gene primers provided the basis for estimating nucleated cell counts. Repertoires were generated with immunoSEQ multiplex PCR, while TCRdb's copy carries only in-frame clones and drops some. That table is the source of V, J and clone size, and D and trimming were worked out from the DNA. The data contain roughly 130,000 clones, roughly 80% of them seen just once; the ten biggest clones take up about 16%. The V and J ends lost 3 bases and 4 bases, in that order; junction bases with no gene match: 8. Germline-derived CDR1 and CDR2 are LGHNA and YNFKEQ. This CDR3 has 16 residues. Only a few counts were recorded for this clone.

The clonotype originates from a woman in her fifties or sixties with acute or convalescent COVID-19. V gene TRBV4-2 combines with J gene TRBJ1-5, with 8 bases matching TRBD1. Sequencing was carried out using peripheral blood. DNA of the CDR3: TGTGCCAGCAGCCAGGATCTCCGGGACAGGAATCAGCCCCAGCATTTT. This codes for CASSQDLRDRNQPQHF.